What follows is one T cell receptor beta chain and its context. This specimen comes from a study of blood T cell repertoires in COVID-19. Study information: The origin of the acute and convalescent COVID-19 samples was the United States, Italy and Spain.

As processed by the authors: How many nucleated cells were present was estimated from reference gene primer amplification. Sequencing was performed with immunoSEQ multiplex PCR; in TCRdb, only in-frame clones are kept and a portion is missing. The DNA was the basis for D and trimming; V, J and clone size are from that table. This table holds roughly 140,000 clones, 65% to 90% found once. The origin of this receptor is a human donor in a cohort sampled during active COVID-19. Sequenced: peripheral blood.

CDR3 sequence reads: CASSLDRGYNEQFF. The CDR3 DNA reads TGCGCCAGCAGCTTGGACCGGGGTTACAATGAGCAGTTCTTC. This rearrangement joins TRBV5-1 to TRBJ2-1; possibly TRBD2 for D (5 bases). V lost 0 bases and J lost 4, with 8 bases in between. Per germline, CDR1 SGHRS and CDR2 YFSETQ. The length of the CDR3 is 14 residues.